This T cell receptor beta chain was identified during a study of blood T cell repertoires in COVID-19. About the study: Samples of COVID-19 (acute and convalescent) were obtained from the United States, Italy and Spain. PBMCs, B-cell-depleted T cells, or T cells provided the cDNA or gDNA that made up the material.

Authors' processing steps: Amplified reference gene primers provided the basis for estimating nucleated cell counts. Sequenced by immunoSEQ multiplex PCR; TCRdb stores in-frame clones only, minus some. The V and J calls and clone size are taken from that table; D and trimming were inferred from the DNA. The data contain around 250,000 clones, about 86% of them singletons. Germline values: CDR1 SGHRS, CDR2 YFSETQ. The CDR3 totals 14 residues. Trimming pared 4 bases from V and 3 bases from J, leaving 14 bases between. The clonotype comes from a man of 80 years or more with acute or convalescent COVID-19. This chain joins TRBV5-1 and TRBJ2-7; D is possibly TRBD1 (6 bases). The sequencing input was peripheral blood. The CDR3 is CASSMYRDHYEQYF. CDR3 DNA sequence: TGCGCCAGCAGCATGTACAGGGACCACTACGAGCAGTACTTC.